This TCR beta chain came from a study of blood T cell repertoires in COVID-19. There are 15 residues in the CDR3. Deletions cut 7 bases from V and 0 bases from J, with 15 bases between. Germline-derived CDR1 and CDR2 are SGHTA and FQGNSA. Profiled with immunoSEQ multiplex PCR; TCRdb holds only in-frame clones, not every one. Of roughly 300,000 clones in the sample, more than 85% were seen once. The chain uses TRBV7-2 and TRBJ1-1; D possibly corresponds to TRBD1 (6 bases). Sequencing was performed on PBMCs or T cells enriched from blood (not recorded which). The TCR sequence derives from a woman in her thirties who had recovered from COVID-19. The CDR3 is CASTTSTGLNTEAFF. The DNA for the CDR3 is TGTGCCAGCACCACTTCGACAGGATTGAACACTGAAGCTTTCTTT.